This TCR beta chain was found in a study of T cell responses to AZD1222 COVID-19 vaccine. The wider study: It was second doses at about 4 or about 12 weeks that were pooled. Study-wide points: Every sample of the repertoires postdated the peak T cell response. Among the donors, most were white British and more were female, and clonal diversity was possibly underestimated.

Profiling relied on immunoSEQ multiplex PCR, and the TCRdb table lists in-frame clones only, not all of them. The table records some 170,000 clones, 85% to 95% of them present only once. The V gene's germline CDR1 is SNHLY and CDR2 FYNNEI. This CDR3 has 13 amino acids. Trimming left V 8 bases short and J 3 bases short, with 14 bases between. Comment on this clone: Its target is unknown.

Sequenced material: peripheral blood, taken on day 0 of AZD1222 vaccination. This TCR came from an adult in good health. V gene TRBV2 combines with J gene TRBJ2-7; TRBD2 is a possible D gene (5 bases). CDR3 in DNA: TGTGCCAGCGGGAGATCCGCCCTCTACGAGCAGTACTTC. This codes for CASGRSALYEQYF.